The entry below describes one T cell receptor beta chain. Its antigen remains unknown. Data came from immunoSEQ multiplex PCR; TCRdb stores just in-frame clones and leaves some out. Found here are over 50,000 clones, 85% to 95% of them singletons; the top ten hold about an eighth. The data were obtained in a study of OX40 agonist ivuxolimab in advanced cancers. For the study at large: In this trial design, patients received ivuxolimab intravenously at 0.01 to 10 mg/kg every 2 weeks. Study outcomes and limitations: Among the least clonally expanded were partial responders at 0.1-3.0 mg/kg.

Germline V gene data show CDR1 as SGHTA and CDR2 as FQGNSA. The CDR3 loop spans 14 amino acids. The germline V and J ends were trimmed by 5 bases and 1 base, with 11 bases remaining between them. This chain links TRBV7-2 with TRBJ1-1; no firm D call. The source material was CD4+ or CD8+ T cells sorted from blood, sampled in a trial of the OX40 agonist ivuxolimab. The source is an adult with an advanced solid tumor such as melanoma, head and neck, liver or kidney cancer. Written as DNA, the CDR3 is TGTGCCAGCAGCCACTGGGCAGAGAACACTGAAGCTTTCTTT. Its protein is CASSHWAENTEAFF.